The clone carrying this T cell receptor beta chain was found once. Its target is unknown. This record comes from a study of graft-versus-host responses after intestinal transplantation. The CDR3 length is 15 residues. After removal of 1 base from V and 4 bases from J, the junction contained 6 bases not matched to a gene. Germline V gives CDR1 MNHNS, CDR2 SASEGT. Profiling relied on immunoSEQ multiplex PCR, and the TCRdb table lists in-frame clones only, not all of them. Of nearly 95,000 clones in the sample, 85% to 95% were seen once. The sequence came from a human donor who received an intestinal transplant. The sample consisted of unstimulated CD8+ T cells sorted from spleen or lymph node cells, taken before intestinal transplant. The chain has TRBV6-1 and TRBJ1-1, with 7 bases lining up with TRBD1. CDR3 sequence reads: CASSEGPGQSTEAFF. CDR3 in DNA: TGTGCCAGCAGTGAAGGACCGGGACAGAGCACTGAAGCTTTCTTT.